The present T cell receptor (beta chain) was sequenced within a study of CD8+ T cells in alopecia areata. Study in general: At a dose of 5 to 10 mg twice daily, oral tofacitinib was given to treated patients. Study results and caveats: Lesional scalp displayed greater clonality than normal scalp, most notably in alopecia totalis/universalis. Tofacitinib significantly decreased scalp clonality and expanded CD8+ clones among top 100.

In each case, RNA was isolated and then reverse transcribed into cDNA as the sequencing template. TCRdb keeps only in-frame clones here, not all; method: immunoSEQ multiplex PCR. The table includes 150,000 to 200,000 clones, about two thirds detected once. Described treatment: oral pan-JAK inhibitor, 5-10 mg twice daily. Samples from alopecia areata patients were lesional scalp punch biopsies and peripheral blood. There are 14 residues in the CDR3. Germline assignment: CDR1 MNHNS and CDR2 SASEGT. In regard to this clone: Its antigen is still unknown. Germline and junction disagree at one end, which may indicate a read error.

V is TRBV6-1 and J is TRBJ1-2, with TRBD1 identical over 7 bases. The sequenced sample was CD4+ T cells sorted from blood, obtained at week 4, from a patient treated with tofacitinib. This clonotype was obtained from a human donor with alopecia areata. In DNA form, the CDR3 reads TGTGCCATCAGTGAGTCCCGACAGGGCGATGGCTACACCTTC. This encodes CAISESRQGDGYTF.